Following are 6 T cell receptor beta chains from one sample sequenced in a study of T-cell reconstitution after alpha-beta-depleted transplantation in children. Unique molecular identifiers featured in how the TCRbeta library was prepared. One entry per CDR3 protein, called by TCRdb with MiXCR from the PCR reads. Here the sample spans around 600,000 distinct CDR3 sequences, around a sixth being singletons. Here the sequenced sample was PBMCs from the stem cell graft donor, taken from the stem cell graft. Receptors were obtained from a human donor who donated a stem cell graft to a child with acute myeloid leukemia.

The J gene is TRBJ1-5, the V gene TRBV30; D remains unclear. The V end was cut by 2 bases, the J end by 2 bases, with 10 bases between. The CDR3 is made up of 14 amino acids. Germline V gene data show CDR1 as GTSNPN and CDR2 as SVGIG (reference sequence). The chain's CDR3 is CAWSRLEGNQPQHF. DNA of the CDR3: TGTGCCTGGAGTAGGCTGGAGGGCAATCAGCCCCAGCATTTT.

This clonotype was counted ten times or more. The rearrangement uses TRBV20-1 and TRBJ1-1, with D maybe TRBD1 (5 bases). The CDR3 sequence is 13 residues long. CDR1 and CDR2 from the germline V gene are DFQATT and SNEGSKA (reference sequence). V was pared by 3 bases and J by 0 bases, with 8 bases between. CDR3 protein: CSASGTVNTEAFF. Here the CDR3 DNA reads TGCAGTGCTAGTGGGACGGTGAACACTGAAGCTTTCTTT.

This clonotype was seen repeatedly, ten times or more. The chain is built from TRBV5-5 and TRBJ2-7, with D possibly being TRBD1 (5 bases). This CDR3 is 16 amino acids long. Trimming shortened V by 4 bases and J by 3 bases, and 20 bases separated the two germline ends. CDR1 SGHKS and CDR2 YYEKEE come from the germline V gene (reference sequence). The CDR3 nucleotides are TGTGCCAGCAGCCTTACCGAGATGACAGACCTCTACGAGCAGTACGTC. It yields the protein CASSLTEMTDLYEQYV.

This clonotype was counted only a few times. The rearrangement links TRBV7-2 to TRBJ2-5; 10 nucleotides agree with TRBD2. The junction had 8 bases not matched to a gene; V was cut back by 5 bases and J by 2 bases. CDR1 is SGHTA and CDR2 is FQGNSA in the germline V gene. The CDR3 runs 16 residues. Here the CDR3 DNA reads TGTGCCAGCAGCCTCCTGGGTAGCGGGGGGCAAGAGACCCAGTACTTC. Protein sequence: CASSLLGSGGQETQYF.

The table lists this clonotype with many counts. The chain couples TRBV20-1 to TRBJ1-1; D call uncertain. The length of the CDR3 is 11 residues. Germline V CDR1 and CDR2: DFQATT, SNEGSKA (reference sequence). V was clipped by 0 bases and J by 7 bases, with 6 bases between them. The CDR3 reads CSARDVGEAFF. The CDR3 nucleotides read TGCAGTGCTAGAGATGTAGGTGAAGCTTTCTTT.

In its sample, this clonotype was seen many times. CDR3 region: CASREDSYNEQFF. CDR3 coding DNA: TGTGCCAGCCGCGAGGACTCGTACAATGAGCAGTTCTTC. The chain combines TRBV7-8 with TRBJ2-1; a possible D gene is TRBD2 (5 bases). Trimming cost V 8 bases and J 4 bases, with 12 bases left between them. CDR3 length equals 13 residues. Germline assignment: CDR1 SGHVS and CDR2 FQNEAQ.